The next 25 T cell receptor beta chains were all read from a single sample in a study of sequential checkpoint blockade in melanoma. Treatment described: randomized to nivolumab then ipilimumab (arm A) or the reverse (arm B). Only in-frame clones appear in the TCRdb table, and some are missing; sequencing was by immunoSEQ multiplex PCR. The table includes around 21,000 clones, around 80% detected once. The material was CD8+ T cells sorted from blood (inferred from file names), obtained from a patient given nivolumab and ipilimumab in sequence. The receptors stem from a human donor with melanoma.

The rearrangement joins TRBV4-1 to TRBJ2-7, with 10 positions matching TRBD1. This CDR3 has 18 amino acids. With V trimmed by 5 bases and J by 3 bases, 16 bases remained unmatched. Germline lookup yields CDR1 MGHRA and CDR2 YSYEKL. CDR3: CASSFMGSGTGAYYEQYF. In DNA form, the CDR3 reads TGCGCCAGCAGCTTCATGGGGAGTGGGACAGGGGCCTACTACGAGCAGTACTTC.

The chain joins TRBV2 to TRBJ2-7; D perhaps matches TRBD2 (5 bases). Germline loops: CDR1 SNHLY, CDR2 FYNNEI. The ends were cut back, 6 bases at V and 0 bases at J, with 15 bases in the middle. This CDR3 is built from 15 residues. CDR3 sequence: CASRDQEADSYEQYF. The CDR3 nucleotides read TGTGCCAGCAGGGACCAGGAGGCAGACTCCTACGAGCAGTACTTC.

The chain combines TRBV9 with TRBJ2-5, with 9 bases fitting TRBD2. Trimming cost V 2 bases and J 2 bases; bases outside gene matches: 10. Germline CDR1 SGDLS, CDR2 YYNGEE. CDR3 length equals 17 residues. CDR3 protein: CASSVGPGLAVQETQYF. The CDR3 nucleotides read TGTGCCAGCAGCGTGGGCCCGGGACTAGCAGTTCAAGAGACCCAGTACTTC.

The chain couples TRBV10-2 to TRBJ2-1; 8 bases match TRBD2. The CDR3 has 12 amino acids. CDR1 WSHSY and CDR2 SAAADI come from the germline V gene. Trimming removed 0 bases from V and 14 bases from J; junction bases left unmatched: 3. This CDR3 reads CASSESRGGEFF. The CDR3 region has the DNA TGCGCCAGCAGTGAGTCCCGGGGGGGGGAGTTCTTC.

The chain carries TRBV5-1 and TRBJ2-1; maybe TRBD1 (6 bases). Trimming pared 2 bases from V and 4 bases from J, leaving 19 bases between. Germline lookup yields CDR1 SGHRS and CDR2 YFSETQ. The CDR3 is 17 amino acids. CDR3 region: CASSFYRSGQRYNEQFF. For the CDR3, the DNA is TGCGCCAGCAGCTTTTATCGGTCAGGACAGCGATACAATGAGCAGTTCTTC.

The chain recombines TRBV28 with TRBJ1-2; TRBD1 agrees at 8 bases. The length of the CDR3 is 15 residues. Germline V gives CDR1 MDHEN, CDR2 SYDVKM. After removal of 6 bases from V and 1 base from J, the junction contained 7 bases not matched to a gene. In DNA form, the CDR3 reads TGTGCCAGCAGGCCCGGGACAGGCTTTAACTATGGCTACACCTTC. The encoded protein is CASRPGTGFNYGYTF.

V usage is TRBV28 and J usage is TRBJ1-2; D unclear. Trimming shortened V by 5 bases and J by 8 bases, and 9 bases separated the two germline ends. CDR1 MDHEN and CDR2 SYDVKM come from the germline V gene. The CDR3 spans 11 residues. CDR3 loop: CASSTQEGYTF. As DNA, the CDR3 is TGTGCCAGCAGTACCCAAGAGGGCTACACCTTC.

The chain joins TRBV6-1 to TRBJ2-4; perhaps TRBD2 as D (6 bases). Germline CDR1 is MNHNS and CDR2 is SASEGT. The CDR3 runs to 17 residues. With 3 bases removed from V and 0 bases from J, the gap between germline ends came to 15 bases. The chain's CDR3 is CASSEGLPRVAKNIQYF. For the CDR3, the DNA is TGTGCCAGCAGTGAGGGACTTCCGAGGGTAGCCAAAAACATTCAGTACTTC.

The chain is built from TRBV7-9 and TRBJ1-1, with unresolved D. This CDR3 comprises 13 residues. CDR1 is SEHNR and CDR2 is FQNEAQ in the germline V gene (reference sequence). V dropped 1 base and J dropped 6 bases, with 9 bases sitting between them. CDR3 region: CASSLGAYPEAFF. The DNA of the CDR3 is TGTGCCAGCAGCTTAGGGGCTTACCCTGAAGCTTTCTTT.

This clone appeared once. V gene TRBV29-1 combines with J gene TRBJ2-7; 8 nucleotides agree with TRBD1. CDR1 SQVTM and CDR2 ANQGSEA come from the germline V gene. The J segment lost 3 bases and the V segment lost 2 bases, leaving 3 bases of the junction unmatched. This CDR3 contains 13 residues. In DNA form, the CDR3 reads TGCAGCGTTGAAATAGGACAGGGCTACGAGCAGTACTTC. Protein sequence: CSVEIGQGYEQYF.

The V gene is TRBV2, the J gene TRBJ2-5; TRBD1 matches 8 bases. The tail of the sequence fits TRBJ2-7 better, so the J call may be wrong. The CDR3 totals 14 residues. CDR1 is SNHLY and CDR2 is FYNNEI in the germline V gene. The CDR3 bases are TGTGCCAGCAGTCCCGGGACAGGAGCCTACGAGCAGTACTTC. This gives the protein CASSPGTGAYEQYF.

Turning to this clone: Other nucleotide sequences in the sample specify the same CDR3. The chain has TRBV27 and TRBJ2-7, with 9 bases fitting TRBD1. Losses at the gene ends were 3 bases for V and 1 base for J; bases not matched to a gene: 4. The CDR3 spans 15 residues. The V gene's germline CDR1 is MNHEY and CDR2 SMNVEV (reference sequence). CDR3 in DNA: TGTGCCAGCAGTTTCTTGGGACAGGGTTCCTACGAGCAGTACTTC. Protein sequence: CASSFLGQGSYEQYF.

V usage is TRBV28 and J usage is TRBJ1-5; 10 nucleotides align to TRBD1. The CDR3 is made up of 15 amino acids. Trimming removed 3 bases from V and 4 bases from J; junction bases left unmatched: 3. Germline V gives CDR1 MDHEN, CDR2 SYDVKM. CDR3 DNA: TGTGCCAGCAGTTTCTGGGACAGGGGTAATCAGCCCCAGCATTTT. The encoded protein is CASSFWDRGNQPQHF.

V and J are TRBV30 and TRBJ2-7; 11 bases agree with TRBD2. J was trimmed by 3 bases and V by 4 bases; bases with no gene match: 8. Germline-derived CDR1 and CDR2 are GTSNPN and SVGIG (reference sequence). The length of the CDR3 is 15 residues. For the CDR3, the DNA is TGTGCCTGGATGGGCGGGACTAGCGGAAGCTACGAGCAGTACTTC. It translates to CAWMGGTSGSYEQYF.

The rearrangement links TRBV27 to TRBJ2-1, with TRBD2 matching over 14 bases. This CDR3 comprises 16 residues. CDR1 is MNHEY, CDR2 SMNVEV, per germline (reference sequence). Unmatched junction bases numbered 8, after V lost 6 bases and J lost 7 bases. CDR3 amino acids: CASSYLGTSGSNEQFF. The CDR3 coding sequence is TGTGCCAGCAGCTACCTGGGGACTAGCGGGAGTAATGAGCAGTTCTTC.

Notes on this clone: Germline is not matched at one junction end, which may reflect a read error. The rearrangement links TRBV30 to TRBJ2-2, with D perhaps TRBD2 (5 bases). The germline gives CDR1 GTSNPN, CDR2 SVGIG (reference sequence). The CDR3 totals 16 residues. CDR3: CAWSCHTTDEHRGAVF. In DNA, the CDR3 is TGTGCCTGGAGTTGTCATACCACTGACGAACACCGGGGAGCTGTTTTT.

The chain joins TRBV27 to TRBJ1-2; 9 bases match TRBD1. CDR1 MNHEY and CDR2 SMNVEV come from the germline V gene (reference sequence). Losses at the gene ends were 6 bases for V and 7 bases for J; bases not matched to a gene: 9. The CDR3 spans 14 residues. CDR3 sequence (DNA): TGTGCCAGCAGCTGGGGACAGGGAGTATTTGGCTACACCTTC. Its protein is CASSWGQGVFGYTF.

The rearrangement uses TRBV27 and TRBJ1-2; TRBD1 matches 7 bases. Germline values: CDR1 MNHEY, CDR2 SMNVEV (reference sequence). The CDR3 covers 13 residues. Trimming removed 7 bases from V and 1 base from J; junction bases left unmatched: 3. CDR3 DNA sequence: TGTGCCAGCAAGGACAGGAATAACTATGGCTACACCTTC. Its protein product is CASKDRNNYGYTF.

This chain connects TRBV7-9 to TRBJ1-1; TRBD1 might be the D (5 bases). V was trimmed by 6 bases and J by 6 bases, leaving 11 bases between them. The CDR3 loop spans 12 amino acids. Per the germline V gene, CDR1 is SEHNR and CDR2 is FQNEAQ (reference sequence). The CDR3, as DNA: TGTGCCAGCAGACCCGACAGCCCTGAAGCTTTCTTT. Amino acids: CASRPDSPEAFF.

The chain uses TRBV5-4 and TRBJ2-2; D is unresolved. The CDR3 runs to 16 residues. V lost 2 bases, J lost 3 bases, and 14 bases lay in between. Germline CDR1 and CDR2: SGHNT and YYREEE (reference sequence). The CDR3 DNA sequence: TGTGCCAGCAGCTTCTCCCCAGGAATACACACCGGGGAGCTGTTTTTT. Protein: CASSFSPGIHTGELFF.

This clone occurred a few times. The chain combines TRBV2 with TRBJ2-7; TRBD2 is a possible D gene (5 bases). Germline V lookup: CDR1 SNHLY, CDR2 FYNNEI. This CDR3 comprises 16 residues. With 3 bases removed from V and 1 base from J, the gap between germline ends came to 16 bases. The CDR3 spells CASSDFLSGSSYEQYF. CDR3 in DNA: TGTGCCAGCAGTGACTTTCTATCGGGGTCGTCCTACGAGCAGTACTTC.

The count of this clone is one. The chain is built from TRBV27 and TRBJ2-1, with 9 nucleotides matching TRBD2. J lost 2 bases, V lost 6 bases, and 2 bases had no gene match. The length of the CDR3 is 14 residues. Germline assignment: CDR1 MNHEY and CDR2 SMNVEV (reference sequence). CDR3 coding DNA: TGTGCCAGCAGACCTAGCGGGGCCTACAATGAGCAGTTCTTC. It is translated as CASRPSGAYNEQFF.

Judged by abundance, this clone is medium-sized. The gene calls are TRBV4-1 and TRBJ2-7; TRBD1 agrees at 7 bases. The CDR3 has 15 amino acids. Germline CDR1 MGHRA, CDR2 YSYEKL. Trimming at V came to 1 base and at J to 3 bases, leaving 6 bases not matched to a gene. CDR3 residues: CASSQGQGEGYEQYF. CDR3 bases: TGCGCCAGCAGCCAAGGGCAGGGGGAAGGCTACGAGCAGTACTTC.

The chain recombines TRBV18 with TRBJ2-7, with 7 bases aligning to TRBD1. The CDR3 is 15 amino acids. Unmatched junction bases numbered 6, after V lost 2 bases and J lost 2 bases. Germline CDR1 and CDR2: KGHSH and LQKENI. The CDR3 spells CASSPLGDRPYEQYF. CDR3 DNA: TGTGCCAGCTCACCATTAGGGGACAGACCCTACGAGCAGTACTTC. The whole variable domain, remainder taken from reference TRBV18 and TRBJ2-7, is NAGVMQNPRHLVRRRGQEARLRCSPMKGHSHVYWYRQLPEEGLKFMVYLQKENIIDESGMPKERFSAEFPKEGPSILRIQQVVRGDSAAYFCASSPLGDRPYEQYFGPGTRLTVT.

CDR3 DNA: TGTGCCTGGAGCACGACAGGGGTTTGGACTGAAGCTTTCTTT. Protein sequence: CAWSTTGVWTEAFF. V gene TRBV30 combines with J gene TRBJ1-1, with TRBD1 matching over 8 bases. The germline CDR1 and CDR2 sequences are GTSNPN and SVGIG (reference sequence). V shed 3 bases, J shed 5 bases, and the junction held 8 bases outside the gene matches. This CDR3 is 14 amino acids long.